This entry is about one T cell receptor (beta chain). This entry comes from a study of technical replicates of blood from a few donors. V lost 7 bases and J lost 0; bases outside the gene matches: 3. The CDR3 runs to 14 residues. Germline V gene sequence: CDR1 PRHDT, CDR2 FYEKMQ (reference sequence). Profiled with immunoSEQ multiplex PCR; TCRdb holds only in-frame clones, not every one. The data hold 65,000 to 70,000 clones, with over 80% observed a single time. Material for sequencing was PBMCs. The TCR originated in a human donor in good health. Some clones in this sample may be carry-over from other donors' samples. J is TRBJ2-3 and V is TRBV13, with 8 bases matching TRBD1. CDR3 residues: CASTGGGSTDTQYF. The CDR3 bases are TGTGCCAGCACAGGGGGCGGGAGCACAGATACGCAGTATTTT.